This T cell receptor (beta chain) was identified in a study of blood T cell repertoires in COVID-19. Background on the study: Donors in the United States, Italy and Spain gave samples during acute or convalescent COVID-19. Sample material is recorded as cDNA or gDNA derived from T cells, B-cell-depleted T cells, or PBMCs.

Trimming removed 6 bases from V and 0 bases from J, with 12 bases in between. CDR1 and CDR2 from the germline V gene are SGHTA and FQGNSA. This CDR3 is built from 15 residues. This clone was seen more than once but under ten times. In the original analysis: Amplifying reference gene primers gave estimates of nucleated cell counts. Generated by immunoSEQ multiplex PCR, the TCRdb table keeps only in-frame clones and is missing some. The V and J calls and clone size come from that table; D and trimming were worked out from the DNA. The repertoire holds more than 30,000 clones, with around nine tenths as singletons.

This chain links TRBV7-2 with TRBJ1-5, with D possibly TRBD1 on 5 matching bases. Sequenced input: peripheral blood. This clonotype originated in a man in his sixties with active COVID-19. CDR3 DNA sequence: TGTGCCAGCAGTTCTCAGGGAGGTAGCAATCAGCCCCAGCATTTT. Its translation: CASSSQGGSNQPQHF.